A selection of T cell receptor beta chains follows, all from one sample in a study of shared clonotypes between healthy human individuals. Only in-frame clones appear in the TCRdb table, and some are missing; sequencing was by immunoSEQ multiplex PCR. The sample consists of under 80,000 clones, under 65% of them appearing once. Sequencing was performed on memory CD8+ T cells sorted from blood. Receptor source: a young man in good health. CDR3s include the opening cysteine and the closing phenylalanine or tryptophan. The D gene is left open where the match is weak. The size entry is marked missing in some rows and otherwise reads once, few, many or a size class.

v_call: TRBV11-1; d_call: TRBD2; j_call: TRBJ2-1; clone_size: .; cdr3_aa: CASSLGLAGESEQFF; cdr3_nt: TGTGCCAGCAGCTTAGGGCTAGCGGGAGAAAGTGAGCAGTTCTTC
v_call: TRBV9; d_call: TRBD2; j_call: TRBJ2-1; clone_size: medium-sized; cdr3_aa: CASSGGGLSNGDEQFF; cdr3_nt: TGTGCCAGCAGCGGCGGGGGGCTATCAAATGGCGATGAGCAGTTCTTC
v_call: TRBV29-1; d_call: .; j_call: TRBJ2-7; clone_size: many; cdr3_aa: CSVVVASGEQYF; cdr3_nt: TGCAGCGTTGTGGTGGCCTCGGGCGAGCAGTACTTC
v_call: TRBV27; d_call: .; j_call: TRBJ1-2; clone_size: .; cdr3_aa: CASSPGGYGYTF; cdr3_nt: TGTGCCAGCAGTCCGGGGGGCTATGGCTACACCTTC
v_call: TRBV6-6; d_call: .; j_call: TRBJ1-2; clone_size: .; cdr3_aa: CASSYSGFGYGYTF; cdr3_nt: TGTGCCAGCAGTTACTCGGGGTTCGGGTATGGCTACACCTTC
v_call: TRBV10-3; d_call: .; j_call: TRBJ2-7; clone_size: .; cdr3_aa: CAISEMVGYEQYF; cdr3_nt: TGTGCCATCAGTGAAATGGTAGGGTACGAGCAGTACTTC
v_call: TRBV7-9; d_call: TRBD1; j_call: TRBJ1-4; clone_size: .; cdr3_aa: CASSSNRGATNEKLFF; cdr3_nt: TGTGCCAGCAGCTCCAACAGGGGAGCAACTAATGAAAAACTGTTTTTT
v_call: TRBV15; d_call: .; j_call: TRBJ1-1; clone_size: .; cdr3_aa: CATIDKWGSRGTEAFF; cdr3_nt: TGTGCCACCATTGACAAGTGGGGGTCCCGCGGGACTGAAGCTTTCTTT
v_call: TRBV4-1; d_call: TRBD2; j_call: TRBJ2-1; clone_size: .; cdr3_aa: CASSLILAGGANNEQFF; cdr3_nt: TGCGCCAGCAGCCTCATCTTAGCGGGAGGAGCGAACAATGAGCAGTTCTTC
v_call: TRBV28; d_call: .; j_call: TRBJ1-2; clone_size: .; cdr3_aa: CASSFGAQGWDYGYTF; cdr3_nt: TGTGCCAGCAGTTTTGGTGCTCAGGGGTGGGACTATGGCTACACCTTC
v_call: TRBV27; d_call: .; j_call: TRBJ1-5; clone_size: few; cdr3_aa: CASKPQGTNQPQHF; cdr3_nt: TGTGCCAGCAAACCACAGGGTACCAATCAGCCCCAGCATTTT
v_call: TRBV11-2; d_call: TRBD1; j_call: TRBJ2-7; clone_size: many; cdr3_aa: CASSSSDRGTYEQYF; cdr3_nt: TGTGCCAGCAGCTCCTCGGACAGGGGTACCTACGAGCAGTACTTC
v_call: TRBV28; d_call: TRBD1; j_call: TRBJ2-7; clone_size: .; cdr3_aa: CASSSDMDPPVGTEYEQYF; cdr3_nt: TGTGCCAGCAGTTCCGATATGGACCCCCCGGTCGGGACAGAGTACGAGCAGTACTTC
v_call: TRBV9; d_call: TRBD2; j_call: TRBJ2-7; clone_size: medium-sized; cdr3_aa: CASSVEGLAGEQYF; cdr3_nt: TGTGCCAGCAGCGTAGAGGGTCTAGCGGGGGAGCAGTACTTC
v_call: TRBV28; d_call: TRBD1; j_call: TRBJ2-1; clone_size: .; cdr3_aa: CASSLPGGASHEQFF; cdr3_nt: TGTGCCAGCAGTTTACCAGGGGGCGCAAGCCATGAGCAGTTCTTC
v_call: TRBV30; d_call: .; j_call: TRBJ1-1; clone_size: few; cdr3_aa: CAWSGPNTEAFF; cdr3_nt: TGTGCCTGGAGTGGGCCGAACACTGAAGCTTTCTTT
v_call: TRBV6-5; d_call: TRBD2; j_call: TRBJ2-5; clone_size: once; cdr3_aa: CASSNNRDYGETQYF; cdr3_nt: TGTGCCAGCAGTAATAACCGGGACTACGGAGAGACCCAGTACTTC
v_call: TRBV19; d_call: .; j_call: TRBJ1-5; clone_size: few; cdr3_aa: CASTRTGDSNQPQHF; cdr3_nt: TGTGCCAGTACCAGGACGGGAGATAGCAATCAGCCCCAGCATTTT
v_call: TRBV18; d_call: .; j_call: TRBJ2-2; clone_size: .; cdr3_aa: CASSPLSPQGNNTGELFF; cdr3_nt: TGTGCCAGCTCACCACTATCCCCACAGGGTAACAACACCGGGGAGCTGTTTTTT
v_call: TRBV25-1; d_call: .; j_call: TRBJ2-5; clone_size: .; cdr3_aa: CASSATSGGETQYF; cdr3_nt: TGTGCCAGCAGTGCGACCAGTGGAGGGGAGACCCAGTACTTC
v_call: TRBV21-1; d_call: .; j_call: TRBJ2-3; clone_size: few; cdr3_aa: CASSKKDSTDTQYF; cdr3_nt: TGTGCCAGCAGCAAAAAAGACAGCACAGATACGCAGTATTTT
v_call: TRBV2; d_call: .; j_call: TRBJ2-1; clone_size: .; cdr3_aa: CASSDGQYSYNEQFF; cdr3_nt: TGTGCCAGCAGCGACGGACAGTACTCCTACAATGAGCAGTTCTTC
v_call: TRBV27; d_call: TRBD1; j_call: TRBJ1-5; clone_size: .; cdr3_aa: CASRPEQQGGNQPQHF; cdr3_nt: TGTGCCAGCAGACCCGAACAACAGGGGGGCAATCAGCCCCAGCATTTT
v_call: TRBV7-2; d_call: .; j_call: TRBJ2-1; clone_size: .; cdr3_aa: CASSLARGQYNEQFF; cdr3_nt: TGTGCCAGCAGCTTAGCGAGAGGACAGTACAATGAGCAGTTCTTC
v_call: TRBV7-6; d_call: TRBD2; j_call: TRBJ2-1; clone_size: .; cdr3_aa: CASSQIPSGNYEQFF; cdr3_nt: TGTGCCAGCAGCCAGATCCCGAGCGGGAACTATGAGCAGTTCTTC
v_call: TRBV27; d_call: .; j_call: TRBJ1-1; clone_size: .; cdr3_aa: CASSREGLNTEAFF; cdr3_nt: TGTGCCAGCAGTAGGGAGGGCTTGAACACTGAAGCTTTCTTT
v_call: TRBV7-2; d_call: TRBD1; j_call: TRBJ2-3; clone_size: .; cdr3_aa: CASSFGQGVDTDTQYF; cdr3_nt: TGTGCCAGCAGCTTCGGACAGGGGGTAGACACAGATACGCAGTATTTT
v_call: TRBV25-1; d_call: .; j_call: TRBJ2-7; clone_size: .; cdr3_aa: CASSGGTGKRIEQYF; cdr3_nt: TGTGCCAGCAGTGGCGGAACAGGGAAGAGGATCGAGCAGTACTTC
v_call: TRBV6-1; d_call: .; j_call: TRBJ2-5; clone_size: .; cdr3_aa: CASSDGLGSGETQYF; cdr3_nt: TGTGCCAGCAGTGATGGGTTAGGTAGCGGAGAGACCCAGTACTTC
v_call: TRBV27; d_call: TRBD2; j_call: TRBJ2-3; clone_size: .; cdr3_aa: CASSFFPQRERTDTQYF; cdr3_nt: TGTGCCAGCAGTTTTTTCCCTCAGCGGGAGCGTACAGATACGCAGTATTTT
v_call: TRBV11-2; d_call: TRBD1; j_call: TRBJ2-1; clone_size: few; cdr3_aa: CASSNGQGIYNEQFF; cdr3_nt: TGTGCCAGCAGCAACGGACAGGGGATTTACAATGAGCAGTTCTTC
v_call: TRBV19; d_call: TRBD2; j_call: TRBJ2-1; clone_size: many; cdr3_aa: CASSSEGLSYNEQFF; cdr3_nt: TGTGCCAGTAGTAGTGAGGGACTAAGCTACAATGAGCAGTTCTTC
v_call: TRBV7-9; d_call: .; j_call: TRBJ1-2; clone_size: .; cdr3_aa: CASSLEGQDGYTF; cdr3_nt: TGTGCCAGCAGCTTAGAGGGGCAGGATGGCTACACCTTC
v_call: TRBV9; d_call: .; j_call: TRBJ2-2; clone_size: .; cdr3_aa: CASSSDPRGTGELFF; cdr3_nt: TGTGCCAGCAGCTCAGACCCAAGGGGCACCGGGGAGCTGTTTTTT
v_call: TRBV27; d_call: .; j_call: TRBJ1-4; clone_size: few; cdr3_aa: CASSHGRSLFF; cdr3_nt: TGTGCCAGCAGCCACGGGCGATCGCTGTTTTTT
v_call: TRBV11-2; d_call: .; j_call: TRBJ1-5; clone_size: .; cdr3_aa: CASSPTGNRQPQHF; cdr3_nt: TGTGCCAGCAGTCCCACAGGGAATCGGCAGCCCCAGCATTTT
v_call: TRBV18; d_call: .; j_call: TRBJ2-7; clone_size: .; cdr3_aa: CASSPLADAYEQYF; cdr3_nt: TGTGCCAGCTCACCACTGGCAGATGCCTACGAGCAGTACTTC
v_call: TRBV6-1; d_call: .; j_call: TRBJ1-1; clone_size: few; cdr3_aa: CASSEGRASLSNPEAFF; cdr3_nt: TGTGCCAGCAGTGAAGGCCGGGCTTCCCTATCCAACCCTGAAGCTTTCTTT
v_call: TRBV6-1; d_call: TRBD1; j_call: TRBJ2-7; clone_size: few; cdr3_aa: CASSESMGQGSYEQYF; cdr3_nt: TGTGCCAGCAGTGAATCGATGGGACAGGGCAGCTACGAGCAGTACTTC
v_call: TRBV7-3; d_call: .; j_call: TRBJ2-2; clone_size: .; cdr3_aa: CASSSTGLTGELFF; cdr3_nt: TGTGCCAGCAGCTCCACCGGACTCACCGGGGAGCTGTTTTTT
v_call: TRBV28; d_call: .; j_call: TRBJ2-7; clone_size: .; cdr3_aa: CASSLIAYEQYF; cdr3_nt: TGTGCCAGCAGTTTGATCGCCTACGAGCAGTACTTC
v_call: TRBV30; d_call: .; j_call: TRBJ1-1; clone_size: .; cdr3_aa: CAWVTGQRGTEAFF; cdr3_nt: TGTGCCTGGGTGACCGGGCAGAGAGGCACTGAAGCTTTCTTT
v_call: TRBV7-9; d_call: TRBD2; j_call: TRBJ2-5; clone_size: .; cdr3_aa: CASSLMSSGEETQYF; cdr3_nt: TGTGCCAGCAGCTTAATGTCTAGCGGGGAAGAGACCCAGTACTTC
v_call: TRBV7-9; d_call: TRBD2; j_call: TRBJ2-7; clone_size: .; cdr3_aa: CASSQTLADYYYEQYF; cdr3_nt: TGTGCCAGCAGCCAAACCCTAGCGGACTATTACTACGAGCAGTACTTC
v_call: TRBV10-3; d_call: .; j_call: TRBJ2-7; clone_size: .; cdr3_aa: CAISVDDYEQYF; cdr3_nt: TGTGCCATCAGTGTCGACGACTACGAGCAGTACTTC
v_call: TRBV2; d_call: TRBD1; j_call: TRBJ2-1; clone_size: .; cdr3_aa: CASRVWGQGNDNEQFF; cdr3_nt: TGTGCCAGCCGGGTTTGGGGACAGGGAAATGACAATGAGCAGTTCTTC
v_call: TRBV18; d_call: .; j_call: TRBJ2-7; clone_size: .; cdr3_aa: CASSPSLGNRPYEQYF; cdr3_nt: TGTGCCAGCTCTCCTAGCCTGGGGAACAGGCCCTACGAGCAGTACTTC
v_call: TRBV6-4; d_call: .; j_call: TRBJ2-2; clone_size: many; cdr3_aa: CASSEGDTGELFF; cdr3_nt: TGTGCCAGCAGTGAGGGAGACACCGGGGAGCTGTTTTTT
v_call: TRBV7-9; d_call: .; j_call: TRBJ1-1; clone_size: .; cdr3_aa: CRGEIMNTEAFF; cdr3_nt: TGTAGGGGCGAAATCATGAACACTGAAGCTTTCTTT
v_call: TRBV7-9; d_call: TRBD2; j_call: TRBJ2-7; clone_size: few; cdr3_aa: CASSARLAGKLYEQYF; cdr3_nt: TGTGCCAGCAGCGCCAGACTAGCGGGAAAGCTATACGAGCAGTACTTC
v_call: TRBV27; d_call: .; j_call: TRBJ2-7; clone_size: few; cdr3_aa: CASRLGHGWNEQYF; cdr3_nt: TGTGCCAGCAGATTAGGGCACGGGTGGAACGAGCAGTACTTC